A selection of T cell receptor beta chains follows, all from one sample in a study of PD-L1 blockade in urothelial cancer. Measured with immunoSEQ multiplex PCR; TCRdb has only the in-frame clones, and not every one. The sample lists around 1,500 clones; around 30% were seen once. Sequenced here: tumor tissue, sampled before atezolizumab (anti-PD-L1) treatment. Source of these receptors: a woman aged 55-69 years with urothelial cancer. CDR3s include the opening cysteine and the closing phenylalanine or tryptophan. The order of the fields is clone size, V gene, J gene, D gene, CDR3 protein, CDR3 DNA. A D gene is named only where the DNA matches it firmly. Size tells how often a clone was seen (once, few, many) or the class of an expanded clone, and some rows leave it out.

>few|TRBV11-3|TRBJ1-4|TRBD1
CASSGTGTGNEKLFF
TGTGCCAGCAGCGGTACCGGGACAGGGAATGAAAAACTGTTTTTT
>few|TRBV1|TRBJ2-2|.
CASSLGTVNTGELFF
TGCGCCAGCAGCCTTGGGACAGTGAACACCGGGGAGCTGTTTTTT
>.|TRBV19|TRBJ2-7|.
CASSITGTGIYEQYF
TGTGCCAGTAGTATTACTGGGACTGGCATATACGAGCAGTACTTC
>few|TRBV11-3|TRBJ2-1|.
CASSTDPRPNEQFF
TGTGCCAGCAGCACGGACCCCCGGCCAAATGAGCAGTTCTTC
>few|TRBV11-3|TRBJ2-3|TRBD2
CASSLTSGGVTDTQYF
TGTGCCAGCAGCTTAACTAGCGGGGGCGTCACAGATACGCAGTATTTT
>medium-sized|TRBV9|TRBJ2-1|TRBD2
CASSVQREAPDEQFF
TGTGCCAGCAGCGTACAACGGGAGGCTCCGGATGAGCAGTTCTTC
>.|TRBV10-2|TRBJ1-1|TRBD1
CASSESTGANAEAFF
TGCGCCAGCAGTGAGTCCACAGGGGCTAACGCTGAAGCTTTCTTT
>.|TRBV29-1|TRBJ2-4|TRBD1
CSVAGQGVENIQYF
TGCAGCGTTGCCGGACAGGGGGTGGAAAACATTCAGTACTTC
>few|TRBV6-8|TRBJ1-5|.
CASSPGLGRNQPQHF
TGTGCCAGCAGCCCGGGGCTGGGAAGGAATCAGCCCCAGCATTTT
>few|TRBV1|TRBJ2-7|.
CASSQDRDSSYEQYF
TGCGCCAGCAGCCAAGACCGGGACAGTTCCTACGAGCAGTACTTC
>.|TRBV10-2|TRBJ1-1|.
CASSAGPGRTEAFF
TGCGCCAGCAGTGCGGGGCCGGGGCGCACTGAAGCTTTCTTT
>.|TRBV10-3|TRBJ2-1|TRBD2
CAISELAGRGEQFF
TGTGCCATCAGTGAGTTAGCGGGAAGGGGCGAGCAGTTCTTC
>.|TRBV18|TRBJ1-2|.
CASSQDDSRSATISYTF
TGTGCCAGCTCACAAGACGACAGTCGTTCGGCCACTATAAGCTACACCTTC
>few|TRBV6-8|TRBJ2-7|TRBD1
CASSLWTGAYEQYF
TGTGCCAGCAGCCTCTGGACAGGGGCCTACGAGCAGTACTTC
>.|TRBV7-6|TRBJ1-4|.
CASSVGQYNEKLFF
TGTGCCAGCAGCGTAGGACAGTATAATGAAAAACTGTTTTTT
>.|TRBV18|TRBJ1-5|.
CASSPSGNQPQHF
TGTGCCAGCTCACCGTCGGGCAATCAGCCCCAGCATTTT
>.|TRBV6-8|TRBJ2-1|.
CASSSLGGPHYNEQFF
TGTGCCAGCAGTTCCCTAGGGGGTCCCCACTACAATGAGCAGTTCTTC
>.|TRBV18|TRBJ1-2|TRBD1
CASSPSPGQGHGYTF
TGTGCCAGCTCGCCCTCACCGGGACAGGGTCATGGCTACACCTTC
>large|TRBV6-8|TRBJ1-1|.
CASSYSAWNTEAFF
TGTGCCAGCAGTTACTCAGCCTGGAACACTGAAGCTTTCTTT
>.|TRBV19|TRBJ1-6|TRBD1
CASSRGQGGYSPLHF
TGTGCCAGTAGCCGTGGACAGGGCGGGTATTCACCCCTCCACTTT
>.|TRBV28|TRBJ2-3|TRBD2
CASSLPGLAGSTDTQYF
TGTGCCAGCAGTTTGCCGGGACTAGCGGGATCCACAGATACGCAGTATTTT
>few|TRBV18|TRBJ2-1|.
CASSPSRGDEQFF
TGTGCCAGCTCACCATCTAGGGGGGATGAGCAGTTCTTC
>medium-sized|TRBV11-3|TRBJ2-3|TRBD2
CASSFSSGGADTQYF
TGTGCCAGCAGCTTTTCTAGCGGGGGGGCAGATACGCAGTATTTT
>.|TRBV29-1|TRBJ1-2|.
CSVEGLSYGYTF
TGCAGCGTTGAAGGTCTGAGCTATGGCTACACCTTC
>few|TRBV15|TRBJ2-5|.
CATSNEAIRETQYF
TGTGCCACCAGCAACGAGGCTATTCGAGAGACCCAGTACTTC
>large|TRBV18|TRBJ2-2|TRBD1
CASSGQGAAAGELFF
TGTGCCAGCTCAGGACAGGGGGCTGCGGCCGGGGAGCTGTTTTTT
>.|TRBV18|TRBJ1-2|.
CASSPGRRYGYTF
TGTGCCAGCTCACCGGGCAGACGCTATGGCTACACCTTC